What follows are 2 T cell receptor beta chains derived from one specimen sequenced in a study of regulatory T cells in long-lasting Graves disease. Time point meaning: persistent/refractory GD, antithyroid drugs over 5 years with positive TRAb. Preparation of the TCR library used RNA extracted from PBMCs. Assembly of TCR beta libraries relied on iRepertoire HTBI primers together with Arm-PCR of CDR3 regions. TCRdb analysed the multiplex PCR reads with MiXCR anew, one entry per CDR3 protein. The sample yields roughly 500,000 distinct CDR3 sequences, about 20% seen once. Sequenced here: peripheral blood mononuclear cells (PBMCs), sampled when the disease was refractory, from a patient treated with antithyroid drugs. All receptors derive from a female donor with Graves disease.

This sequence joins TRBV10-3 and TRBJ1-3, with D perhaps TRBD1 (6 bases). Germline CDR1 ENHRY, CDR2 SYGVKD. The V and J ends lost 3 bases and 0 bases respectively, with 12 bases between them. This CDR3 contains 16 residues. CDR3 bases: TGTGCCATCAGTGATCCGGACAGCCCCTCTGGAAACACCATATATTTT. This gives the protein CAISDPDSPSGNTIYF.

The CDR3 DNA follows: TGCAGTGCCCTCGAGAACAGGGACCTTGAAAAACTGTTTTTT. It translates to CSALENRDLEKLFF. V usage is TRBV20-1 and J usage is TRBJ1-4, with a weak D call TRBD1 (6 bases). The CDR3 runs 14 residues. V dropped 6 bases and J dropped 7 bases, with 18 bases sitting between them. Per the germline V gene, CDR1 is DFQATT and CDR2 is SNEGSKA (reference sequence).